This T cell receptor beta chain was observed in a study of shared clonotypes between healthy human individuals. As for the study in general: Each donor's CD8 memory used one plate, CD8 naive two, each CD4 subset three.

The data were produced by immunoSEQ multiplex PCR, yet TCRdb's version contains in-frame clones alone and is incomplete. The sample lists around 990,000 clones; about 80% were seen once. A CD45RA-negative memory subset and a CD45RA+ naive subset were separated from the CD4+ cells. V was shortened by 7 bases and J by 5 bases, with 8 bases between the two germline ends. The CDR3 runs to 10 residues. Germline values: CDR1 SQVTM, CDR2 ANQGSEA. This chain connects TRBV29-1 to TRBJ2-5; D is perhaps TRBD2 (5 bases). Input material: memory CD4+ T cells from PBMCs. Subset meaning: CD45RA-negative fraction. The receptor was derived from a man aged 18 to 30 in good health. Some clones in this sample may be carry-over from other donors' samples. The CDR3 nucleotides read TGCAGCGCGAGGGTTGAGACCCAGTACTTC. Its protein product is CSARVETQYF.